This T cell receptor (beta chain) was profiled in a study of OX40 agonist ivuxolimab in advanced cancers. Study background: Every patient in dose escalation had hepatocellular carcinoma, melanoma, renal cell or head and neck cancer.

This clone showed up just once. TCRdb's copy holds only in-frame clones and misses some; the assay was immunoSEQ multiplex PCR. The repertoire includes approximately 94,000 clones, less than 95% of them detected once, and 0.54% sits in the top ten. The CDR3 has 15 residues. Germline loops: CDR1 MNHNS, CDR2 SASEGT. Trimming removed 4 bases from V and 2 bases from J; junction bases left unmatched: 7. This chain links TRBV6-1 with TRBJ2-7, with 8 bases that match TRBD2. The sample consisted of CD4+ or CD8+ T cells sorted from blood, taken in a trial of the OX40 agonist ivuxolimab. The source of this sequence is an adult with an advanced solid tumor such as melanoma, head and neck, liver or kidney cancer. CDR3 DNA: TGTGCCAGCAGTGGGGGTCTAGCGGGTACCTACGAGCAGTACTTC. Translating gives CASSGGLAGTYEQYF.